A single count supports the clone carrying this T cell receptor (beta chain). Its cognate antigen is unknown. The sample originates from a study of T cell responses to AZD1222 COVID-19 vaccine. CDR3 length equals 12 residues. V lost 0 bases and J lost 7, with 7 bases in between. Germline V lookup: CDR1 SGHAT, CDR2 FQDESV (reference sequence). Study-wide results and limits: Along spike, vaccine-associated CD4 TCRs were found throughout, with dominance at 160-218 and 743-854. Seropositivity was recorded at baseline in only 6 or 7 AZD1222 recipients.

The repertoire was sequenced with immunoSEQ multiplex PCR; TCRdb's copy has only in-frame clones and lacks some. The table records 100,000 to 150,000 clones, about 87% of them present only once. This clonotype was sampled from an adult in good health. The chain uses TRBV11-1 and TRBJ2-7, with a possible D match to TRBD2 (6 bases). This sample comprised peripheral blood, obtained on day 0 of AZD1222 vaccination. CDR3 in amino acids: CASSLAGGEQYF. The CDR3 DNA follows: TGTGCCAGCAGCTTAGCGGGGGGTGAGCAGTACTTC.